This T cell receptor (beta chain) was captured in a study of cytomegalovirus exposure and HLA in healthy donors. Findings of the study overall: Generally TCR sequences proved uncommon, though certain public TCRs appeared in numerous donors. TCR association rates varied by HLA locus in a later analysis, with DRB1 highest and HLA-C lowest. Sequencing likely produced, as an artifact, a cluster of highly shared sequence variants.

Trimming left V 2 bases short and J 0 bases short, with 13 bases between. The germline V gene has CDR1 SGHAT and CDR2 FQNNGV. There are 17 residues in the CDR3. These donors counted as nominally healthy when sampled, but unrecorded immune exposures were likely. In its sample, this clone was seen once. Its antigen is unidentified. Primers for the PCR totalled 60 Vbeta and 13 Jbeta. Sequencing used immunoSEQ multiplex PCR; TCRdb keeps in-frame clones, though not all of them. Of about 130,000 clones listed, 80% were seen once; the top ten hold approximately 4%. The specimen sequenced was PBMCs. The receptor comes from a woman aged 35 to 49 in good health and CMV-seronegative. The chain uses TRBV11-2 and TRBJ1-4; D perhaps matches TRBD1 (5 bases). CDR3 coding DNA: TGTGCCAGCAGCTTATATACAGGTTACACAACTAATGAAAAACTGTTTTTT. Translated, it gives CASSLYTGYTTNEKLFF.